This T cell receptor (beta chain) was retrieved from a study of T-cell reconstitution after alpha-beta-depleted transplantation in children. V dropped 0 bases and J dropped 1; count of bases not matched to a gene: 6. The CDR3 contains 16 residues. The germline CDR1 and CDR2 sequences are SGHRS and YFSETQ. The authors prepared the TCRbeta library with unique molecular identifiers. One entry per CDR3 protein results from TCRdb running MiXCR on the PCR reads. The profile shows a few hundred thousand distinct CDR3 sequences, roughly a quarter of them singletons. The V call is TRBV5-1, the J call TRBJ2-5; TRBD1 agrees at 7 bases. The TCR originated in a female patient aged 2 to 10 who had a stem cell transplant for congenital amegakaryocytic thrombocytopenia, so the T cells may come from the graft donor. The sequencing here drew on PBMCs, mostly from graft donor cells, taken 360 days after TCRalphabeta/CD19-depleted stem cell transplant. CDR3 DNA sequence: TGCGCCAGCAGCTTGGTTGTGACAGGGACCCAAGAGACCCAGTACTTC. Protein: CASSLVVTGTQETQYF. The whole variable domain, remainder taken from reference TRBV5-1 and TRBJ2-5, is KAGVTQTPRYLIKTRGQQVTLSCSPISGHRSVSWYQQTPGQGLQFLFEYFSETQRNKGNFPGRFSGRQFSNSRSEMNVSTLELGDSALYLCASSLVVTGTQETQYFGPGTRLLVL.